The clone carrying this TCR beta chain was seen repeatedly, ten times or more. Its target is unknown. The CDR3 has 13 amino acids. The V end lost 3 bases, the J end lost 4 bases, and 9 bases lay between the germline ends. Germline V gene data show CDR1 as MGHRA and CDR2 as YSYEKL. Original processing methods: Between about 20,000 and 750,000 TCRs appeared in each sample, and the median stood at 95,638. TCRdb fed the RACE reads into MiXCR, producing one record per CDR3 protein. Here the V and J calls rest on TCRdb's processing, not on the authors' analysis. The sample lists about 360,000 distinct CDR3 sequences; approximately 5.1% were seen once. The data were taken from a study of human T cells and chemical hapten exposure. Study-level results: Positively correlated with patch test score were the counts of PT1 expanded TCRs.

Specified time point: patch test 1, 2 weeks after DPC sensitization. Treatment meaning: therapeutic diphenylcyclopropenone sensitization with weekly scalp DPC. This clonotype was sampled from a woman aged 45-65 years with alopecia areata. Some clones in this sample may be carry-over from other donors' samples. Sequenced here: whole blood, sampled in connection with sensitization to the hapten diphenylcyclopropenone (DPC). V gene TRBV4-1 combines with J gene TRBJ2-5, with D perhaps assigned TRBD1 or TRBD2 (5 bases each). The CDR3 nucleotides read TGCGCCAGCAGCCAGGGGGTGGTAGAGACCCAGTACTTC. Its translation: CASSQGVVETQYF.